Below are 10 T cell receptor beta chains sequenced from a single sample in a study of Tregs in tolerant kidney transplant recipients (dated by TCRdb to about 2019). The method behind the library was the immunoSEQ multiplex PCR assay. Sourced from immuneACCESS, this table was stored by TCRdb with only in-frame sequences that have V and J called. A share of the clones is absent; for the studies checked, an unresolved V gene accounts for under half, and the remainder has no known explanation. Counted in this sample were 65,000 or so clones; about 89% of them appeared once. Under 4.5% of the sample is in the top ten clones. This sample's time point label indicates: 6 months after combined kidney and bone marrow transplant. The transplants used related donors with nonmyeloablative bone marrow transplantation, and mixed chimerism in the human trials was transient. The source was CD4+ T cells from blood (PBMCs), collected 6 months after the transplant. The receptor set was obtained from a human patient who received a combined kidney and bone marrow transplant. Some T cells may be donor cells from the graft after a transplant.

The chain has TRBV10-3 and TRBJ2-2; D might be TRBD2 (6 bases). The ends were cut back, 10 bases at V and 7 bases at J, with 19 bases in the middle. Germline V gene data show CDR1 as ENHRY and CDR2 as SYGVKD. The CDR3 runs to 14 residues. The CDR3 nucleotides are TGTGCCACCGCGGGAAGTAGGGGTAACGGGGAGCTGTTTTTT. It yields the protein CATAGSRGNGELFF.

The chain carries TRBV7-9 and TRBJ1-1; no clear D. V lost 5 bases and J 1 base, leaving 5 bases between the germline ends. CDR1 and CDR2 (germline): SEHNR, FQNEAQ (reference sequence). The CDR3 runs 12 residues. Written as DNA, the CDR3 is TGTGCCAGCAGCAGGAGGAACACTGAAGCTTTCTTT. Translated: CASSRRNTEAFF. The full variable domain, its missing parts supplied by reference TRBV7-9 and TRBJ1-1, is DTGVSQNPRHKITKRGQNVTFRCDPISEHNRLYWYRQTLGQGPEFLTYFQNEAQLEKSRLLSDRFSAERPKGSFSTLEIQRTEQGDSAMYLCASSRRNTEAFFGQGTRLTVV.

Notes on this clone: Different DNA sequences within this sample yield the same CDR3. The V gene is TRBV11-2, the J gene TRBJ2-7; possible D gene TRBD2, 6 bases. The germline V and J ends were trimmed by 4 bases and 3 bases, with 10 bases remaining between them. Per germline, CDR1 SGHAT and CDR2 FQNNGV. CDR3 size: 13 residues. For the CDR3, the DNA is TGTGCCAGCAGCTCGGGGACTTTCTACGAGCAGTACTTC. Translating gives CASSSGTFYEQYF.

The chain links TRBV9 to TRBJ2-1; 7 bases are a match to TRBD1. There are 13 residues in the CDR3. CDR1 is SGDLS, CDR2 YYNGEE, per germline. V dropped 4 bases and J dropped 8; count of bases not matched to a gene: 6. The CDR3 DNA follows: TGTGCCAGCAGCAAAACAGGGGTGGATGAGCAGTTCTTC. Amino acids: CASSKTGVDEQFF.

The J gene is TRBJ2-3, the V gene TRBV9; the match to TRBD2 covers 8 bases. Looked up from germline, CDR1 is SGDLS and CDR2 is YYNGEE. With 4 bases clipped from V and 7 bases from J, the junction kept 14 bases outside the gene matches. This CDR3 has 16 residues. This CDR3 is CASSPTAGAFVYTQYF. The DNA of the CDR3 is TGTGCCAGCAGCCCTACAGCGGGGGCGTTCGTCTATACGCAGTATTTT.

This chain joins TRBV27 and TRBJ1-1; 9 nucleotides match TRBD1. The CDR3 spans 14 residues. The germline CDR1 and CDR2 sequences are MNHEY and SMNVEV (reference sequence). J was trimmed by 1 base and V by 6 bases; bases with no gene match: 3. The DNA for the CDR3 is TGTGCCAGCAGACAGGGGGCGCGGAACACTGAAGCTTTCTTT. Translated: CASRQGARNTEAFF.

The chain is built from TRBV25-1 and TRBJ2-7; possibly TRBD2 for D (5 bases). The CDR3 sequence is 13 residues long. The V end was cut by 6 bases, the J end by 0 bases, with 9 bases between. The germline V gene has CDR1 MGHDK and CDR2 SYGVNS. CDR3 sequence (DNA): TGTGCCAGCAGCAGCGGAAGCTCCTACGAGCAGTACTTC. Its translation: CASSSGSSYEQYF.

The V gene is TRBV6-6, the J gene TRBJ2-7, with 8 positions matching TRBD1. There are 15 residues in the CDR3. In germline, CDR1 is MNHNY, CDR2 SVGAGI (reference sequence). V gave up 2 bases and J gave up 2 bases; unmatched junction bases: 5. The CDR3 DNA is TGTGCCAGCAGTTACGGGGGGACAGGAACCTACGAGCAGTACTTC. This translates into CASSYGGTGTYEQYF.

The CDR3 DNA reads as TGTGCCTGGAGTTTAAGGGACAGGGGTATCTGGAACACCGGGGAGCTGTTTTTT. Amino acid sequence: CAWSLRDRGIWNTGELFF. J is TRBJ2-2 and V is TRBV30; TRBD1 aligns across 10 bases. Trimming took 2 bases from V and 1 from J; bases not matched to a gene: 10. CDR1 is GTSNPN, CDR2 SVGIG, per germline (reference sequence). The CDR3 totals 18 residues. Full variable domain (outside the CDR3, taken from reference TRBV30 and TRBJ2-2): SQTIHQWPATLVQPVGSPLSLECTVEGTSNPNLYWYRQAAGRGLQLLFYSVGIGQISSEVPQNLSASRPQDRQFILSSKKLLLSDSGFYLCAWSLRDRGIWNTGELFFGEGSRLTVL.

This sequence joins TRBV7-3 and TRBJ2-5, with 7 bases matching TRBD2. V shed 5 bases and J 3 bases; nucleotides not matched to a gene: 12. Germline V gene lookup returns CDR1 SGHTA and CDR2 FQGTGA. The CDR3 spans 16 residues. The CDR3 DNA follows: TGTGCCAGCAGCCCATCGGCGGGAGAGGGTGAAGAGACCCAGTACTTC. Amino acid sequence: CASSPSAGEGEETQYF. The full variable domain, completed using reference TRBV7-3 and TRBJ2-5, is GAGVSQTPSNKVTEKGKYVELRCDPISGHTALYWYRQSLGQGPEFLIYFQGTGAADDSGLPNDRFFAVRPEGSVSTLKIQRTERGDSAVYLCASSPSAGEGEETQYFGPGTRLLVL.